A single TCR beta chain is shown here with its context. What it binds is unknown. This record belongs to a study of cytotoxic CD8 clonotypes in ibrutinib-treated CLL. Findings and limits, study-wide: T-cell clonality at baseline went above that of age-matched healthy donors and rose and fell with circulating CD8+ T-cell counts. Clonality increased at ibrutinib response and stayed stable in sustained remission. At progression, however, it fell back toward baseline.

This CDR3 region has 15 residues. V lost 6 bases to trimming and J lost 2 bases; unmatched junction nucleotides: 10. CDR1 is MNHEY, CDR2 SMNVEV, per germline (reference sequence). TCR beta libraries used around 2 micrograms of genomic DNA from cryopreserved PBMCs. Produced via immunoSEQ multiplex PCR; TCRdb's table is partial and in-frame only. There are approximately 70,000 clones in the sample; around nine tenths occur only once, and approximately 3% lies in the top ten. This TCR came from a human donor with chronic lymphocytic leukemia. The chain has TRBV27 and TRBJ2-7; 7 nucleotides agree with TRBD2. The source was PBMCs, collected after 12 months of ibrutinib treatment. The CDR3 DNA follows: TGTGCCAGCAGGTTGGCTAGCGGACAAACCTACGAGCAGTACTTC. This translates into CASRLASGQTYEQYF.